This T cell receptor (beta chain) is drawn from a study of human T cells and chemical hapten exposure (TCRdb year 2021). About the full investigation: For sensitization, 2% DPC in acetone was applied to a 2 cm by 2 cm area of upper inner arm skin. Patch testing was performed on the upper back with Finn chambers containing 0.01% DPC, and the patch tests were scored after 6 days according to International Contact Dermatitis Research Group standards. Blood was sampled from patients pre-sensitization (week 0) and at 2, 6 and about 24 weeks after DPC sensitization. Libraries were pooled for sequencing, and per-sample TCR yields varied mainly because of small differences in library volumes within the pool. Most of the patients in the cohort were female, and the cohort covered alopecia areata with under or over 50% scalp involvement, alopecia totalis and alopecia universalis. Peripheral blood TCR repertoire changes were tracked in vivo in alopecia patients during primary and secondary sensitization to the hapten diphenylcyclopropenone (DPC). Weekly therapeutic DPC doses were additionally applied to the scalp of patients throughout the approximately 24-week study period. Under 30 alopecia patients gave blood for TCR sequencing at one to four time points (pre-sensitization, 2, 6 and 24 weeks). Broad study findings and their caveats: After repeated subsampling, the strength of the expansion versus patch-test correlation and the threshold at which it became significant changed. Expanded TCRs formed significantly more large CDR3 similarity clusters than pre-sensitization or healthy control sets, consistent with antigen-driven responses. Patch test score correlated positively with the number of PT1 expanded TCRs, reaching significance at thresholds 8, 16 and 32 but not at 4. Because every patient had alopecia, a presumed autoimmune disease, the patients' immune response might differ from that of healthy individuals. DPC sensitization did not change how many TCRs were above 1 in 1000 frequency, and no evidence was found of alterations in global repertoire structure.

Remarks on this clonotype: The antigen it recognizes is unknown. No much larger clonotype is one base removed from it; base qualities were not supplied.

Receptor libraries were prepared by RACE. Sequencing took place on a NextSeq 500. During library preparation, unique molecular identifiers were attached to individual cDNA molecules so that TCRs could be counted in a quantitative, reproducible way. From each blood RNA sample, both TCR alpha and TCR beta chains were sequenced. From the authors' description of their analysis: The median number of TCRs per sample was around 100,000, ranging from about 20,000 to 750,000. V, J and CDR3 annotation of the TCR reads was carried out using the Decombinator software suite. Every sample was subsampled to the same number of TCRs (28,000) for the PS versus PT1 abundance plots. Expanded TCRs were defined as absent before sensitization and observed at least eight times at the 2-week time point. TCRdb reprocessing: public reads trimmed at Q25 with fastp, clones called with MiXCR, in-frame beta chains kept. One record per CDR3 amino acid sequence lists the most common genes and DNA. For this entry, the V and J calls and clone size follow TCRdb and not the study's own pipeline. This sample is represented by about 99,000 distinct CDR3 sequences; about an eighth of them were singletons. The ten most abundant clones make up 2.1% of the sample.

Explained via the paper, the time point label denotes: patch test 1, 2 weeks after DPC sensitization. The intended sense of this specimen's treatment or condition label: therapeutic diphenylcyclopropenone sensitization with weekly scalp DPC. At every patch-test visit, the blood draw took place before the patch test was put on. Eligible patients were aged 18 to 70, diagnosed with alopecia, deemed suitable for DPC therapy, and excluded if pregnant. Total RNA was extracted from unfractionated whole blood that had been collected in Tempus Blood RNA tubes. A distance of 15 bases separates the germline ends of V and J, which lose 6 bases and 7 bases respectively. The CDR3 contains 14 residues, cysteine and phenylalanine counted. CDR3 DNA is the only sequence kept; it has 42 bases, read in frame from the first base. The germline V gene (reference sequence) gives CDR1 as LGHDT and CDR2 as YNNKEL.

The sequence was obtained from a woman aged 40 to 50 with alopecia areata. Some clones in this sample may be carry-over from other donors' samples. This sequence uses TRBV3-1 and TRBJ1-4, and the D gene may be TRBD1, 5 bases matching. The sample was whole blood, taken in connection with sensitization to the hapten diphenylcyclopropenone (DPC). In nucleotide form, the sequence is TGTGCCAGCAGGCGGCAGGGAGTAGGTGAAAAACTGTTTTTT. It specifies CASRRQGVGEKLFF. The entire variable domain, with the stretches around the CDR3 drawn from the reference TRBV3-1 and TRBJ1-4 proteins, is DTAVSQTPKYLVTQMGNDKSIKCEQNLGHDTMYWYKQDSKKFLKIMFSYNNKELIINETVPNRFSPKSPDKAHLNLHINSLELGDSAVYFCASRRQGVGEKLFFGSGTQLSVL.